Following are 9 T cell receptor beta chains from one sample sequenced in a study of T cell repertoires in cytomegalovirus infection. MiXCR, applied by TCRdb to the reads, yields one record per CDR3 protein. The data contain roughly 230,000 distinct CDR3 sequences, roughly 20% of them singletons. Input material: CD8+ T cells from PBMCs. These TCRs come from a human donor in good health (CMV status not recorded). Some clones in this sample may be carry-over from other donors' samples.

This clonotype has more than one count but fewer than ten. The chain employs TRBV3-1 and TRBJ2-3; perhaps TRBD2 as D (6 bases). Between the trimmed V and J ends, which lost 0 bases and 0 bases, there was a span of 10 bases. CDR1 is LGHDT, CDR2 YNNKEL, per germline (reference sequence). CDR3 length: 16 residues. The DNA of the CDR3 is TGTGCCAGCAGCCAAGATGGCGGGGCTAGCACAGATACGCAGTATTTT. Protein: CASSQDGGASTDTQYF.

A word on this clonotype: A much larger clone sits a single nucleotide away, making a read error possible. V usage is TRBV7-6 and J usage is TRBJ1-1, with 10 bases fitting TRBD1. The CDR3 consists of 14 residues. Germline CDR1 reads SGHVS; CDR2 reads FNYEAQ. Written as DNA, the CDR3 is TGTGTCAGCAGCCCGACAGGGGGCTACACTGAAGCTTTCTTT. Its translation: CVSSPTGGYTEAFF.

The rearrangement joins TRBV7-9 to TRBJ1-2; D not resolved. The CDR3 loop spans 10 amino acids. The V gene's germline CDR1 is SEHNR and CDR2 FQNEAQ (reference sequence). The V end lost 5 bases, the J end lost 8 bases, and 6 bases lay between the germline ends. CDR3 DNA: TGTGCCAGCAGCCCAAGGGGCTACACCTTC. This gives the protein CASSPRGYTF.

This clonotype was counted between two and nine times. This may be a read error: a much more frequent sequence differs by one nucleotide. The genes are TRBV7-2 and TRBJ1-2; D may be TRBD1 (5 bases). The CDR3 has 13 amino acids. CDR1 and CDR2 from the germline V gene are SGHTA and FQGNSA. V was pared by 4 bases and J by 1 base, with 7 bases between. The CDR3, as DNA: TGTGCCAGCAGCTCGGGGGTTAACTATGGCTACACCTTC. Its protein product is CASSSGVNYGYTF.

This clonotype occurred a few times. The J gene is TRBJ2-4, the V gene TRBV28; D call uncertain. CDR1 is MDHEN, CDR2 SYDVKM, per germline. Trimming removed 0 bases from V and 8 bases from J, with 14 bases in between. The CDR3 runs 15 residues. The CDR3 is CASSLWGLIPDIQYF. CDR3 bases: TGTGCCAGCAGTTTATGGGGGTTGATCCCGGACATTCAGTACTTC.

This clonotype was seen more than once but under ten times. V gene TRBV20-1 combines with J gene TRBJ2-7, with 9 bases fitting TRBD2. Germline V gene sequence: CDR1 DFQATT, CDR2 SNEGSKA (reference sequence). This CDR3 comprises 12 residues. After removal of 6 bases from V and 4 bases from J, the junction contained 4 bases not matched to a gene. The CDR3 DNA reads TGCAGTGCGTTTAGCGGGGGATACGAGCAGTACTTC. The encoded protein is CSAFSGGYEQYF.

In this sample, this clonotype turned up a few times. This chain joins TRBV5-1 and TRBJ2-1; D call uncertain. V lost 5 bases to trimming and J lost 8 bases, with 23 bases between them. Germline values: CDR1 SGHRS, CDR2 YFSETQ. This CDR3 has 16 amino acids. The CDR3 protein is CASRIGSVRPLDEQFF. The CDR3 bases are TGCGCCAGCAGGATTGGGTCGGTAAGGCCTTTGGATGAGCAGTTCTTC.

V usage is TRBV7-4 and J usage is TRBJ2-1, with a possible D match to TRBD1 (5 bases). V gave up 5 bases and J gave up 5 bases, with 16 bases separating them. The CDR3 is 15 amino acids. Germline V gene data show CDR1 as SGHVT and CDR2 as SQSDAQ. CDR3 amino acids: CASSQSEAGNNEQFF. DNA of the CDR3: TGTGCCAGCAGCCAAAGCGAGGCAGGGAACAATGAGCAGTTCTTC.

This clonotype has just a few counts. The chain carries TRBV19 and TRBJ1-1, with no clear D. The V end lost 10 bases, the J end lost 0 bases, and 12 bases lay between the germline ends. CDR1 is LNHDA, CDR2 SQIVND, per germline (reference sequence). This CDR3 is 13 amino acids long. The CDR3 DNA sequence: TGTGCCACCCTCGACTGGGTGAACACTGAAGCTTTCTTT. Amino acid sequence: CATLDWVNTEAFF.